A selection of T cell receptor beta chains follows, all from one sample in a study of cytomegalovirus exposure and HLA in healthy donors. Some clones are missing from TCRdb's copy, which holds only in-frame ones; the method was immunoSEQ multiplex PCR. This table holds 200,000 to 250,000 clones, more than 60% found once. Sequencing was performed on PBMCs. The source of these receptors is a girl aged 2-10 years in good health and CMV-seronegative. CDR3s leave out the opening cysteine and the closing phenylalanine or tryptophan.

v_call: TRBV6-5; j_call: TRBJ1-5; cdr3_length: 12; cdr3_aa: ASSPGQGFRPQH
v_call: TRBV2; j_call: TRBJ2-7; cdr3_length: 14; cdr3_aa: ASSDHPADSSYEQY
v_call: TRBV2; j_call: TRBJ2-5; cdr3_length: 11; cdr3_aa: ASGGGAVETQY
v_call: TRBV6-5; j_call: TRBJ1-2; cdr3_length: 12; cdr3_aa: ASSYSTRGFGYT
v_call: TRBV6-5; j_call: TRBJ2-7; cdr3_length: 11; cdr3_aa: ASSRQDLYEQY
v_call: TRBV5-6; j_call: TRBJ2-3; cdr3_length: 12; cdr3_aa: ASSWGTGEDTQY
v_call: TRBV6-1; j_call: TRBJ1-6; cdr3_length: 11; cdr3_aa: ATRTGNNSPLH
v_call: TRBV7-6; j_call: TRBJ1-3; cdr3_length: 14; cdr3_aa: ASSANTGGSGNTIY
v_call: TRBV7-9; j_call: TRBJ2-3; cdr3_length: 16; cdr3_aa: ASSLSRLAGGVADTQY
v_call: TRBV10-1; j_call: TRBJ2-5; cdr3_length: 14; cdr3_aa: ASSESGLAGVETQY
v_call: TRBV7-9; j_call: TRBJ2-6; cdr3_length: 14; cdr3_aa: ASSLVLASGANVLT
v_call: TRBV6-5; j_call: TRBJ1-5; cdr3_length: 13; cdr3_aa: ASSYSMDRGQPQH
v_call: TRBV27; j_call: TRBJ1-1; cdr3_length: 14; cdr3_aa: ASRDAVGWPGTEAF
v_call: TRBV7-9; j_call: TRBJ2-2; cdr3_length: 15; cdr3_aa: AGHGLEFRVDTGELF
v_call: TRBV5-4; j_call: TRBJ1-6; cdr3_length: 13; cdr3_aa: ASSLTGTRNSPLH
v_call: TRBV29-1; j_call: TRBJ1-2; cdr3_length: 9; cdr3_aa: SGKQGTGYT
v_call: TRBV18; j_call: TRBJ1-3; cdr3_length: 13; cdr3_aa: ASSPTGDSGNTIY
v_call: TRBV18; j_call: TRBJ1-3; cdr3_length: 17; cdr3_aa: ASSPLPLNVGPSGNTIY
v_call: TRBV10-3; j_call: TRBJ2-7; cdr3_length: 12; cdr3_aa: AISESDGAYEQY
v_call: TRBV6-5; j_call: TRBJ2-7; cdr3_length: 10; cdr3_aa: ASRVEGGTEY
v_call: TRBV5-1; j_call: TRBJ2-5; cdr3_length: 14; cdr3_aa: ASSGGTSGGEETQY
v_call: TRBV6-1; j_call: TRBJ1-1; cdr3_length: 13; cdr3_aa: ASSDWDRVNTEAF
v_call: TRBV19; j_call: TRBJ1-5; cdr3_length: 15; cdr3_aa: ASSFSRDRGLDQPQH
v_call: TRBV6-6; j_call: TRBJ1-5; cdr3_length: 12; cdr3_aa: ASSDRGGSQPQH
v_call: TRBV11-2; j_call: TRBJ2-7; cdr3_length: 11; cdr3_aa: ASRLTGGNEQY
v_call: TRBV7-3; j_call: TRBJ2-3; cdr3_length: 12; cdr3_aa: ASSPGTPRDTQY
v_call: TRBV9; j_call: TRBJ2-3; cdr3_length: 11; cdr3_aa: ASSEGTSDTQY
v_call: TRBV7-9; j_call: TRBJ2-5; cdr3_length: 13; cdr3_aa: ASTLTILPGETQY
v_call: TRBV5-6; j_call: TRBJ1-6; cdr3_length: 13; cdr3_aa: ASSLDPGGGSPLH
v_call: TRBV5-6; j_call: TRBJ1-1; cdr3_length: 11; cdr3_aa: ASKGNGGTEAF
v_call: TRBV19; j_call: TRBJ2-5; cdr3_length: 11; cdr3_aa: ASSIGSVETQY
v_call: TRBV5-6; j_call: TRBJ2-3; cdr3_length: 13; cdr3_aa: ASSLYEIFTDTQY
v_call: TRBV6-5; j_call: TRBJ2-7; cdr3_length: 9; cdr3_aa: ASSGNYEQY
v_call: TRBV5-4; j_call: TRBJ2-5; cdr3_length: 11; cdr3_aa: ASSSGQQETQY
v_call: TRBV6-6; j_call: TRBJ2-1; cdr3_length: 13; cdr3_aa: ASSPPLETYNEQF
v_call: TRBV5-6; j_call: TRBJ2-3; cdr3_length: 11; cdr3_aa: ASSLLGSDTQY
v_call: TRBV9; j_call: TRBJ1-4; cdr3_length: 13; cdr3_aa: ASGSSGTNNEKLF
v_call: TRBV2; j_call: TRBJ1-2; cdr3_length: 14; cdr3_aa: ASSEDGDRVNYGYT
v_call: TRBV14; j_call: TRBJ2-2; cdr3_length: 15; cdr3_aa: ASSQERWRAGGGELF
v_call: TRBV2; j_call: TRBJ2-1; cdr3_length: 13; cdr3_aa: ASSKDSGSYNEQF
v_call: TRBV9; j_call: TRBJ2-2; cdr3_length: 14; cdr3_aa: ASSVRGHPNTGELF
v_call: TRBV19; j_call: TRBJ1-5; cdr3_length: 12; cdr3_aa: ASSIDPGGQPQH
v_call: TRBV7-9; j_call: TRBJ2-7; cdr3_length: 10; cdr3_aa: SSLSGQHEQY